This T cell receptor beta chain emerged from a study of T cell responses to AZD1222 COVID-19 vaccine. With V trimmed by 0 bases and J by 6 bases, 7 bases remained unmatched. Germline CDR1 SSHAT, CDR2 FNYEAQ (reference sequence). The CDR3 length is 16 residues. Measured with immunoSEQ multiplex PCR; TCRdb has only the in-frame clones, and not every one. The sample shows 100,000 to 150,000 clones, about 90% of them seen only once. Study conclusions and caveats: Seropositive at baseline were only six or seven AZD1222 recipients.

Notes on this clone: Its antigen remains unidentified.

The sample in question was peripheral blood, obtained on day 0 of AZD1222 vaccination. The gene calls are TRBV7-7 and TRBJ2-7; TRBD1 matches at 11 bases. The source of this sequence is an adult in good health. The CDR3 sequence: CASSLAPGGTGGEQYF. CDR3 DNA sequence: TGTGCCAGCAGCTTAGCCCCCGGGGGGACAGGGGGCGAGCAGTACTTC.